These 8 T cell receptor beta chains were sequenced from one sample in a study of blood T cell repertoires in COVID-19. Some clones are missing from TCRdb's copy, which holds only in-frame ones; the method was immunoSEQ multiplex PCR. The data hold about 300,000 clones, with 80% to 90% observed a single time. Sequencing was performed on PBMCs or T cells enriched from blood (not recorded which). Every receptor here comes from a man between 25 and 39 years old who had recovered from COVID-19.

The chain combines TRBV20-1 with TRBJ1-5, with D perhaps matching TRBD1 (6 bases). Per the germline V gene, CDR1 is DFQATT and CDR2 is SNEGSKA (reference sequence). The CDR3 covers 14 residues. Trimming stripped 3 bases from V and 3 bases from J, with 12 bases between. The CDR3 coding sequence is TGCAGTGCTAGTAGGGGGATTATCAATCAGCCCCAGCATTTT. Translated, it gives CSASRGIINQPQHF.

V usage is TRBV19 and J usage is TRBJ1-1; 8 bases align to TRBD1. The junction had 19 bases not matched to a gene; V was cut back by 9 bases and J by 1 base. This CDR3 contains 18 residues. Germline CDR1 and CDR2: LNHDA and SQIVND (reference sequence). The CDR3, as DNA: TGTGCCAGGCCAACCGGGGGGCAGGGGGCAGACCAGAACACTGAAGCTTTCTTT. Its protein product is CARPTGGQGADQNTEAFF. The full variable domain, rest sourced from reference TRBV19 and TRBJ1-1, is DGGITQSPKYLFRKEGQNVTLSCEQNLNHDAMYWYRQDPGQGLRLIYYSQIVNDFQKGDIAEGYSVSREKKESFPLTVTSAQKNPTAFYLCARPTGGQGADQNTEAFFGQGTRLTVV.

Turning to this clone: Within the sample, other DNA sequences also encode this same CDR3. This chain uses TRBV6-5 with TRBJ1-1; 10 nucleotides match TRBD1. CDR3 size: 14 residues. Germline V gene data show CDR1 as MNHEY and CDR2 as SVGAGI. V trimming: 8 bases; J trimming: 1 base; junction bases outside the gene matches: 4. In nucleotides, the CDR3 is TGTGCCAGCCGCCGACAGGGGGCGAACACTGAAGCTTTCTTT. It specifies CASRRQGANTEAFF.

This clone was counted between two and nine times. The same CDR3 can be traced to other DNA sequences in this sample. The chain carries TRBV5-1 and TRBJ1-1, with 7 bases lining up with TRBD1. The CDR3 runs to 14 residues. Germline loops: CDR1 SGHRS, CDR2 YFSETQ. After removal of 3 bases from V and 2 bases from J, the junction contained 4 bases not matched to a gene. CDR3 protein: CASSSGQPNTEAFF. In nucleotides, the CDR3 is TGCGCCAGCAGCTCGGGACAGCCCAACACTGAAGCTTTCTTT. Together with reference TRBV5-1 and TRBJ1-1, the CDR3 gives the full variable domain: KAGVTQTPRYLIKTRGQQVTLSCSPISGHRSVSWYQQTPGQGLQFLFEYFSETQRNKGNFPGRFSGRQFSNSRSEMNVSTLELGDSALYLCASSSGQPNTEAFFGQGTRLTVV.

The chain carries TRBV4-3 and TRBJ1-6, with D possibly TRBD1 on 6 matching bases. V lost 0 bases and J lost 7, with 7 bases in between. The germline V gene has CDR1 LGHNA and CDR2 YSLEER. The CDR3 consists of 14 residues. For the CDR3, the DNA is TGCGCCAGCAGCCAAGACGGGACAAATTCACCCCTCCACTTT. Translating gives CASSQDGTNSPLHF.

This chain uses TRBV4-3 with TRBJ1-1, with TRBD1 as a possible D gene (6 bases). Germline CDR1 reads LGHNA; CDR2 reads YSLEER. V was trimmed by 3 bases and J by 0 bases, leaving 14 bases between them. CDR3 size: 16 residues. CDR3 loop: CASSQGLRGMNTEAFF. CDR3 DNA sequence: TGCGCCAGCAGCCAGGGCTTGAGGGGGATGAACACTGAAGCTTTCTTT.

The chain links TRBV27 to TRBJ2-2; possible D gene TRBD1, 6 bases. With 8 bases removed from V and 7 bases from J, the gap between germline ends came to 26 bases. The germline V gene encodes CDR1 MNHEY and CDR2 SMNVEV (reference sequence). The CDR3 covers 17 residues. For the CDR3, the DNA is TGTGCCAGCGGCTACCTCCAGGGGACGATGAGGGTCGGGGAGCTGTTTTTT. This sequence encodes CASGYLQGTMRVGELFF.

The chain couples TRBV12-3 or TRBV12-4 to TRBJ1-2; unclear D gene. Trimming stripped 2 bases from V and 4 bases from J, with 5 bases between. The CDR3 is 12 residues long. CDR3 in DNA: TGTGCCAGCAGTTTAAGAGTCTATGGCTACACCTTC. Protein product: CASSLRVYGYTF.